This T cell receptor beta chain was documented in a study of regulatory T cells in long-lasting Graves disease. Study findings and constraints: Researchers examined only peripheral blood and not thyroid tissue. Newly diagnosed patients had higher TCR diversity than persistent Graves' patients did.

To note about this clonotype: Its matching antigen is unknown.

As for time point: persistent/refractory GD, antithyroid drugs over 5 years with positive TRAb. PBMC-extracted RNA yielded the TCR library. The patients were enrolled through endocrinology in Xi'an, China. A roughly 10-milliliter sample of peripheral blood was drawn into EDTA tubes. The TCR beta library used iRepertoire HTBI primers with Arm-PCR amplification of CDR3. TCRdb analysed the multiplex PCR reads with MiXCR anew, one entry per CDR3 protein. The data show over 350,000 distinct CDR3 sequences, less than 25% seen once. The specimen was peripheral blood mononuclear cells (PBMCs), collected when the disease was refractory, from a patient treated with antithyroid drugs. The clonotype was recovered from a female donor with Graves disease.

CDR3 DNA sequence: TGTGCCAGCAGTTTATATCCCCAGGGGTTAAACACTGAAGCTTTCTTT. It specifies CASSLYPQGLNTEAFF. V and J are TRBV27 and TRBJ1-1, with TRBD1 as a possible D gene (6 bases). This CDR3 comprises 16 residues. Germline V lookup: CDR1 MNHEY, CDR2 SMNVEV (reference sequence). The V gene lost 1 base and the J gene lost 2 bases, with 14 bases spanning the gap.